This section outlines one T cell receptor beta chain sequence together with its context. Sequencing used cDNA as its template, made by extracting RNA and reverse transcribing it. Repertoires were generated with immunoSEQ multiplex PCR, while TCRdb's copy carries only in-frame clones and drops some. Of around 200,000 clones listed, more than 60% are singletons. The length of the CDR3 is 13 residues. Trimming took off 5 bases at V and 6 bases at J, with 11 bases between the two ends. Germline CDR1 and CDR2: SGHTA and FQGNSA. The sample belongs to a study of CD8+ T cells in alopecia areata. The V gene is TRBV7-2, the J gene TRBJ1-5, with D possibly TRBD1 on 5 matching bases. Specimen: CD4+ T cells sorted from blood, collected at week 0. The TCR sequence derives from a human donor with alopecia areata. The CDR3 protein is CASSPGTSQPQHF. The CDR3, as DNA: TGTGCCAGCAGCCCAGGGACCAGTCAGCCCCAGCATTTT.